Listed here are 7 T cell receptor beta chains from one sample, sequenced in a study of beta chain features in type 1 diabetes. The study reverse transcribed the entire isolated RNA, so it sequenced expressed TCRB transcripts. The table came from immunoSEQ multiplex PCR; TCRdb's copy has only in-frame clones and leaves some out. Here the sample spans about 370,000 clones, less than 15% being singletons. Specimen: naive CD4+ T cells from blood. The receptor set was obtained from a woman in her late teens or twenties in good health.

V gene TRBV28 combines with J gene TRBJ2-7, with a weak D call TRBD2 (7 bases). Germline V lookup: CDR1 MDHEN, CDR2 SYDVKM. The germline V and J ends were trimmed by 6 bases and 3 bases, with 24 bases remaining between them. The CDR3 runs to 17 residues. DNA of the CDR3: TGTGCCAGCAGAACCTATGGGGGGGCCGCGCCCCGCTACGAGCAGTACTTC. Amino acids: CASRTYGGAAPRYEQYF.

This clone has only a few counts. The chain combines TRBV5-4 with TRBJ2-3; 8 bases are a match to TRBD1. This CDR3 spans 15 amino acids. Germline lookup yields CDR1 SGHNT and CDR2 YYREEE (reference sequence). V shed 1 base, J shed 2 bases, and the junction held 3 bases outside the gene matches. The CDR3 is CASSLRTGHTDTQYF. The CDR3 DNA sequence: TGTGCCAGCAGCTTGAGGACAGGGCACACAGATACGCAGTATTTT. Full variable domain (outside the CDR3, taken from reference TRBV5-4 and TRBJ2-3): ETGVTQSPTHLIKTRGQQVTLRCSSQSGHNTVSWYQQALGQGPQFIFQYYREEENGRGNFPPRFSGLQFPNYSSELNVNALELDDSALYLCASSLRTGHTDTQYFGPGTRLTVL.

J is TRBJ2-4 and V is TRBV28; the D gene is possibly TRBD1 (6 bases). Germline V gives CDR1 MDHEN, CDR2 SYDVKM. V dropped 6 bases and J dropped 7 bases, with 25 bases sitting between them. The CDR3 runs to 17 residues. CDR3 bases: TGTGCCAGCAGCTCCCGTCCAGGGGTAGACCCCGTCAACATTCAGTACTTC. Translation gives CASSSRPGVDPVNIQYF.

This clone turned up a few times. The chain couples TRBV28 to TRBJ2-1, with 7 bases aligning to TRBD1. J lost 5 bases, V lost 6 bases, and 4 bases had no gene match. The CDR3 extends over 13 amino acids. Looked up from germline, CDR1 is MDHEN and CDR2 is SYDVKM. The CDR3 protein is CASSPGQDNEQFF. DNA for the CDR3: TGTGCCAGCAGCCCTGGACAGGACAATGAGCAGTTCTTC. The full variable domain, its missing parts supplied by reference TRBV28 and TRBJ2-1, is DVKVTQSSRYLVKRTGEKVFLECVQDMDHENMFWYRQDPGLGLRLIYFSYDVKMKEKGDIPEGYSVSREKKERFSLILESASTNQTSMYLCASSPGQDNEQFFGPGTRLTVL.

This sequence joins TRBV5-1 and TRBJ2-1, with 11 bases identical to TRBD2. The CDR3 is 15 amino acids. V trimming: 1 base; J trimming: 6 bases; junction bases outside the gene matches: 3. Germline assignment: CDR1 SGHRS and CDR2 YFSETQ. The CDR3 region has the DNA TGCGCCAGCAGCTTGTTCCTAGCGGGAGGCAATGAGCAGTTCTTC. Translated: CASSLFLAGGNEQFF.

The chain has TRBV18 and TRBJ1-1, with TRBD1 identical over 7 bases. V lost 4 bases to trimming and J lost 1 base; unmatched junction nucleotides: 3. Germline V CDR1 and CDR2: KGHSH, LQKENI. This CDR3 has 14 amino acids. CDR3 in amino acids: CASSRDRPNTEAFF. The CDR3 region has the DNA TGTGCCAGCTCACGGGACAGACCGAACACTGAAGCTTTCTTT.

The chain couples TRBV7-2 to TRBJ1-5, with no clear D. CDR1 is SGHTA and CDR2 is FQGNSA in the germline V gene. V lost 2 bases and J lost 4, with 12 bases in between. The CDR3 runs to 15 residues. Here the CDR3 DNA reads TGTGCCAGCAGCTTATTTGGCGTCGGGAATCAGCCCCAGCATTTT. It encodes CASSLFGVGNQPQHF.